The clone carrying this TCR beta chain appeared once. What it binds is unknown. This sample was taken from a study of CD8 T cells in Susac syndrome. The germline gives CDR1 SQVTM, CDR2 ANQGSEA. The CDR3 totals 13 residues. Germline trimming cut 7 bases from V and 4 bases from J; bases unmatched to any gene: 5. An amount of RNA that ranged from roughly 0.5 to 1 ug was reverse transcribed with random hexamers. TCRdb reanalysed the immunoSEQ multiplex PCR reads using MiXCR and keeps one entry per CDR3 protein. The sample records 190,000 or so distinct CDR3 sequences, 85% to 95% being singletons. Whole-study results and caveats: In its TCR sequencing and HLA analysis, the study acknowledged that the number of individuals was relatively small.

The authors sequenced TCR beta from blood CD8+ and CD4+ T cells. The multiple sclerosis controls were treatment-naive patients with relapsing-remitting disease that was stable or active. Through negative isolation, CD4+ and CD8+ T cells were obtained, while TEMRA cells were enriched using FACS. Material: CD4+ T cells from PBMCs. The rearrangement links TRBV29-1 to TRBJ1-2, with 11 bases fitting TRBD1. This sequence was found in a human donor with multiple sclerosis. CDR3 residues: CSAGQGAIYGYTF. In DNA, the CDR3 is TGCAGCGCCGGACAGGGGGCAATCTATGGCTACACCTTC.